The T cell receptor beta chain under discussion was sequenced for a study of cytomegalovirus exposure and HLA in healthy donors. As for the study in general: Unique TCRs numbering approximately 80 million, obtained from HLA-typed donors, made up an early data release.

General study results and limits: As was reported, the classifier diagnosed cytomegalovirus status with high specificity and sensitivity. In an earlier analysis, in approximately 630 donors, most V segments appeared productive either ~90% or ~30% of the time.

Primers: 60 Vbeta forward and 13 Jbeta reverse. Sequencing used immunoSEQ multiplex PCR; TCRdb keeps in-frame clones, though not all of them. The sample includes about 200,000 clones, roughly 80% of them seen just once. As concerns this clone: Its antigen is unidentified.

This CDR3 contains 15 residues. Losses at the gene ends were 5 bases for V and 1 base for J; bases not matched to a gene: 7. Germline CDR1 is LNHDA and CDR2 is SQIVND (reference sequence). The receptor was derived from a man in his thirties or forties in good health and CMV-seronegative. V gene TRBV19 combines with J gene TRBJ2-7; 8 nucleotides align to TRBD2. Sequencing used PBMCs. The CDR3 here is CASSFRGGLSYEQYF. In DNA, the CDR3 is TGTGCCAGTAGTTTTCGCGGGGGGTTATCCTACGAGCAGTACTTC.